These T cell receptor beta chains were read from a single sample in a study of cytomegalovirus exposure and HLA in healthy donors. Data came from immunoSEQ multiplex PCR; TCRdb stores just in-frame clones and leaves some out. The sample lists more than 95,000 clones, 78% occurring once. Material for sequencing was PBMCs. The receptors were sampled from a man in his forties or fifties in good health and CMV-seronegative. Both conserved end residues are part of each CDR3. D genes are given only for firm matches. A row's size may be missing; if present it is once, few, many or a size class.

CDR3nt	CDR3aa	abundance	v_gene	j_gene	d_gene
TGTGCCAGCACCGTCCCCTGGGGAGGGACAAGCTACGAGCAGTACTTC	CASTVPWGGTSYEQYF	.	TRBV5-6	TRBJ2-7	.
TGTGCCAGCGGAGACGTACAGGGCCACTATGGCTACACCTTC	CASGDVQGHYGYTF	.	TRBV6-5	TRBJ1-2	.
TGTGCCAGTACAACGGACAGGGGAGGCAATCAGCCCCAGCATTTT	CASTTDRGGNQPQHF	once	TRBV19	TRBJ1-5	TRBD1
TGTGCCAGCAGTCGACGTGACTTGGAAAAACTGTTTTTT	CASSRRDLEKLFF	.	TRBV28	TRBJ1-4	.
TGTGCCAGCAGCTTCGGGGGGCGGGGGGAGCAGTTCTTC	CASSFGGRGEQFF	.	TRBV7-3	TRBJ2-1	.
TGCGCCAGCAGCCAAACAGGGTACGACGACACCATATATTTT	CASSQTGYDDTIYF	.	TRBV4-1	TRBJ1-3	.
TGCGCCAGCAGCCAAGGGACAGGAGACACAGATACGCAGTATTTT	CASSQGTGDTDTQYF	.	TRBV4-3	TRBJ2-3	TRBD1
TGCGCCAGCAGCCAAGGGTCAGGGGGCTCGAGAGCTTTCTTT	CASSQGSGGSRAFF	.	TRBV4-3	TRBJ1-1	TRBD1
TGTGCCAGCACCCCGGGGGTCGGTCAGCCCCAGCATTTT	CASTPGVGQPQHF	.	TRBV6-5	TRBJ1-5	.
TGCGCCAGCAGCCAGGCAGGAGTAGGGGCTAATGAAAAACTGTTTTTT	CASSQAGVGANEKLFF	.	TRBV4-3	TRBJ1-4	.
TGTGCCAGCAGCTTAGTCCTAGCGGATACGCAGTATTTT	CASSLVLADTQYF	.	TRBV7-2	TRBJ2-3	.
TGTGCCACCGCGGGCAATCAGCCCCAGCATTTT	CATAGNQPQHF	.	TRBV28	TRBJ1-5	.
TGTGCCAGCAGCCAACAGGGGGCTGGAAACACCATATATTTT	CASSQQGAGNTIYF	.	TRBV7-9	TRBJ1-3	TRBD1
TGTGCCAGCAGTGTCCACGGTACCGGGGAGCTGTTTTTT	CASSVHGTGELFF	.	TRBV11-2	TRBJ2-2	.
TGTGCCAGCAGCTTTGGCGGGGGGGCCACAGATACGCAGTATTTT	CASSFGGGATDTQYF	.	TRBV7-3	TRBJ2-3	TRBD2
TGTTCCAGCAGCTCGTCTTTAGGGGTCGATGAAAAACTGTTTTTT	CSSSSSLGVDEKLFF	.	TRBV7-9	TRBJ1-4	.
TGCAGCGTTGTCAGGGGGCCCGAAGAGACCCAGTACTTC	CSVVRGPEETQYF	.	TRBV29-1	TRBJ2-5	TRBD1
TGTGCCAGCTCACCATTTCAGGGCCAGGACTACGAGCAGTACTTC	CASSPFQGQDYEQYF	.	TRBV18	TRBJ2-7	.
TGCGCCAGCAGCCAAGATGACACTAGCGAATACAATGAGCAGTTCTTC	CASSQDDTSEYNEQFF	.	TRBV4-3	TRBJ2-1	TRBD2
TGTGCCAGCGTTAGTACAGGACAATATGGCTACACCTTC	CASVSTGQYGYTF	.	TRBV28	TRBJ1-2	.
TGTGCCAGCAGCTTCCGGGACACCCCCTACGAGCAGTACTTC	CASSFRDTPYEQYF	few	TRBV7-9	TRBJ2-7	.
TGTGCCAGCAGCCCGGGGACAGGGGTCTACGAGCAGTACTTC	CASSPGTGVYEQYF	.	TRBV7-9	TRBJ2-7	TRBD1